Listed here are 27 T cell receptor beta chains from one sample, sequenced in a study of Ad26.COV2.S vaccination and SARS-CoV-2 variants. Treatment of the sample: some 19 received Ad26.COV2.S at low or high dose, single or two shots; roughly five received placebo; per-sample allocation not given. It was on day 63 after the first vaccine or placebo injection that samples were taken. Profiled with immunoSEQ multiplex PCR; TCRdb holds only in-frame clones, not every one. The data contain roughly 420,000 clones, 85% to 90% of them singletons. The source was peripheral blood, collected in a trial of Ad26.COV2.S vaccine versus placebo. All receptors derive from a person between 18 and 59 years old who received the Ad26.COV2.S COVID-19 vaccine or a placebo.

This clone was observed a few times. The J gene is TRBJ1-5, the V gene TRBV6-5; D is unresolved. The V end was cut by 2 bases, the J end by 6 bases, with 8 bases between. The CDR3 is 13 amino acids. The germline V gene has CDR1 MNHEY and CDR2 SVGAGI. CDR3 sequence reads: CASSYAVGQPQHF. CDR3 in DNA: TGTGCCAGCAGTTACGCGGTAGGTCAGCCCCAGCATTTT.

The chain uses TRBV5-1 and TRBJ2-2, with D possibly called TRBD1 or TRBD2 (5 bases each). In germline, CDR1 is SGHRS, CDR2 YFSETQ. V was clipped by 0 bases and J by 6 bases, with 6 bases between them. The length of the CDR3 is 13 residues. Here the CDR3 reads CASSLAGPGELFF. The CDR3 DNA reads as TGCGCCAGCAGCTTGGCGGGACCCGGGGAGCTGTTTTTT.

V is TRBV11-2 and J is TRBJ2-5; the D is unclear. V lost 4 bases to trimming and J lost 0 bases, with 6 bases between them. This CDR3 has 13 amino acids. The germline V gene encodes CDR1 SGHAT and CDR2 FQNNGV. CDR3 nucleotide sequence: TGTGCCAGCAGCTCGGTCGACCAAGAGACCCAGTACTTC. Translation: CASSSVDQETQYF. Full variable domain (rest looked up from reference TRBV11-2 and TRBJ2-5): EAGVAQSPRYKIIEKRQSVAFWCNPISGHATLYWYQQILGQGPKLLIQFQNNGVVDDSQLPKDRFSAERLKGVDSTLKIQPAKLEDSAVYLCASSSVDQETQYFGPGTRLLVL.

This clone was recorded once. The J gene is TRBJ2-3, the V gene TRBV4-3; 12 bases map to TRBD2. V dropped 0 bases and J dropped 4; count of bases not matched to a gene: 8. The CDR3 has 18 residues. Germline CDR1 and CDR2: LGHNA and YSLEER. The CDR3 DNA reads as TGCGCCAGCAGCCAAGAATTGCTAGCGGGGGGGCCTTCAGATACGCAGTATTTT. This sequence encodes CASSQELLAGGPSDTQYF.

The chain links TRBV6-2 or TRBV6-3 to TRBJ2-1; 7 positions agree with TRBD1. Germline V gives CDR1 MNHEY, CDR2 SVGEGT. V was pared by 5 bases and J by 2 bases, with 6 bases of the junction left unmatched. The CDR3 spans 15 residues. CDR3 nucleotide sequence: TGTGCCAGCAGTCAGCGGACAGGAGCCTACAATGAGCAGTTCTTC. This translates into CASSQRTGAYNEQFF.

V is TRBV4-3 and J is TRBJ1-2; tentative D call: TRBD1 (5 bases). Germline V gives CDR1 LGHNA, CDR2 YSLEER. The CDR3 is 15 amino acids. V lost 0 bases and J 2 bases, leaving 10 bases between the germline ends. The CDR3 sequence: CASSQDEGLNYGYTF. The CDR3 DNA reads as TGCGCCAGCAGCCAAGACGAGGGGCTAAACTATGGCTACACCTTC.

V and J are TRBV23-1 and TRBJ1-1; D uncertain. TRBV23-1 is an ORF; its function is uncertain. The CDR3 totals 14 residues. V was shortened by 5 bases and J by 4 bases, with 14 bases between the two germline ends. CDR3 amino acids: CASSCHKLGTEAFF. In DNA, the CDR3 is TGCGCCAGCAGTTGCCATAAGTTGGGCACTGAAGCTTTCTTT.

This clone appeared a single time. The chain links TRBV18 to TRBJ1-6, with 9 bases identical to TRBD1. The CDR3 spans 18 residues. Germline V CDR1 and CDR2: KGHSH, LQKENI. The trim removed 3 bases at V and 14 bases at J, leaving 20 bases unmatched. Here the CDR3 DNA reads TGTGCCAGCTCACCTCAGCAAGGGGGACAGGGTTCCGGTGGGGCCCTCCACTTT. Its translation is CASSPQQGGQGSGGALHF.

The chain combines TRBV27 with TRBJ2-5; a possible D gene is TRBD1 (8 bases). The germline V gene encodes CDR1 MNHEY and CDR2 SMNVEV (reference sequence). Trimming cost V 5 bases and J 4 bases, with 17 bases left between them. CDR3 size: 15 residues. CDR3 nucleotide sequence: TGTGCCAGCAGTCCTTTCACAGGGGGGGGAGAGACCCAGTACTTC. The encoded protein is CASSPFTGGGETQYF.

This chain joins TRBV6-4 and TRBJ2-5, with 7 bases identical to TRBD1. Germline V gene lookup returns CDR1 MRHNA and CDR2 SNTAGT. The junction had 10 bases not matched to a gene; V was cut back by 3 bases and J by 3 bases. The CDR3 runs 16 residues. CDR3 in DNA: TGTGCCAGCAGTGATCCGTCGACAGGGCGCAAAGAGACCCAGTACTTC. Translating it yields CASSDPSTGRKETQYF.

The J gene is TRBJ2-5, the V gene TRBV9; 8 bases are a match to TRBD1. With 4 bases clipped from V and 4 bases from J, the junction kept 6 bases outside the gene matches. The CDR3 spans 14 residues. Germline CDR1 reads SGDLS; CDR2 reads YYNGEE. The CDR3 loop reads CASSTSGGGETQYF. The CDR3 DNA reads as TGTGCCAGCAGCACCTCAGGGGGCGGAGAGACCCAGTACTTC.

CDR3 residues: CASSLYRGQTEAFF. CDR3 sequence (DNA): TGCGCCAGCAGCTTGTACAGGGGGCAAACTGAAGCTTTCTTT. This sequence joins TRBV5-1 and TRBJ1-1, with TRBD1 matching 9 bases. The junction had 3 bases not matched to a gene; V was cut back by 1 base and J by 5 bases. The CDR3 runs to 14 residues. Germline loops: CDR1 SGHRS, CDR2 YFSETQ.

The CDR3 DNA follows: TGTGCCAGCAGTTACTCAGGGGAACTCTACGAGCAGTACTTC. It translates to CASSYSGELYEQYF. The chain links TRBV6-2 or TRBV6-3 to TRBJ2-7; tentative D call: TRBD1 (5 bases). Trimming shortened V by 0 bases and J by 3 bases, and 9 bases separated the two germline ends. Germline CDR1 is MNHEY and CDR2 is SVGEGT. The CDR3 extends over 14 amino acids.

In DNA form, the CDR3 reads TGTGCCAGCAGATCGCTAGCGGGGACAGATACGCAGTATTTT. Translating it yields CASRSLAGTDTQYF. The chain has TRBV6-5 and TRBJ2-3; TRBD2 aligns across 9 bases. Germline-derived CDR1 and CDR2 are MNHEY and SVGAGI. V was clipped by 6 bases and J by 3 bases; unmatched bases: 4. The CDR3 has 14 amino acids.

The CDR3 protein is CAISQDRKNTEAFF. CDR3 DNA: TGTGCCATCAGTCAGGACAGGAAGAACACTGAAGCTTTCTTT. This chain joins TRBV10-3 and TRBJ1-1; 7 bases match TRBD1. With V trimmed by 5 bases and J by 1 base, 4 bases remained unmatched. Germline V gene data show CDR1 as ENHRY and CDR2 as SYGVKD. The CDR3 sequence is 14 residues long.

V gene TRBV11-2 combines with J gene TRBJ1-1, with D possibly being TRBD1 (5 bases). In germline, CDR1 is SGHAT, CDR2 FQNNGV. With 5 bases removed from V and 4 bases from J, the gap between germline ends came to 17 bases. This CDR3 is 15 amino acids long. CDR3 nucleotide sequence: TGTGCCAGCAGCACCCTCCGGGGACCCCCCACTGAAGCTTTCTTT. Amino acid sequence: CASSTLRGPPTEAFF.

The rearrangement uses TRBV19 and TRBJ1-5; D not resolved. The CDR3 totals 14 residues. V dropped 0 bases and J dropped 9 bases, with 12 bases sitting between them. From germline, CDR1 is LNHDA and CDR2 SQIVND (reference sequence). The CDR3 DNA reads TGTGCCAGTAGTATAGATCGCGACTCGGGGCCCCAGCATTTT. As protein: CASSIDRDSGPQHF.

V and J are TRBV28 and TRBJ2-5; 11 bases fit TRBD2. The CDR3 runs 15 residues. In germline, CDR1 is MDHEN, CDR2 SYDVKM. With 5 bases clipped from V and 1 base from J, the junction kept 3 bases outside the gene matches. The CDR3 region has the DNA TGTGCCAGCAGTCTGACTAGCGGGGTCCAAGAGACCCAGTACTTC. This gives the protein CASSLTSGVQETQYF.

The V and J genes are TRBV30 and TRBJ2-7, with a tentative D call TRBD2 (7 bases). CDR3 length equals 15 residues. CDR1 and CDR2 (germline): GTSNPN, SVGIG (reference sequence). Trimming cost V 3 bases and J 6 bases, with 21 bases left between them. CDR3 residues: CAWRLTRGALSEQYF. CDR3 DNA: TGTGCCTGGAGGCTTACCCGGGGGGCGTTATCCGAGCAGTACTTC.

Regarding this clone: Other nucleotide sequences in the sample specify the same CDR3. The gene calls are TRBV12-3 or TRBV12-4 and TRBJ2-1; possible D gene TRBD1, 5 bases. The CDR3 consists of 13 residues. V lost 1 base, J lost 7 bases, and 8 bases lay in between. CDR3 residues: CASSLGRANEQFF. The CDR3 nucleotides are TGTGCCAGCAGTTTAGGCAGGGCAAATGAGCAGTTCTTC.

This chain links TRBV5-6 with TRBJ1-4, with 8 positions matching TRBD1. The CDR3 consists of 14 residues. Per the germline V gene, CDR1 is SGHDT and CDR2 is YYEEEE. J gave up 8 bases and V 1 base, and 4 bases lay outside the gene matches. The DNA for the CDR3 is TGTGCCAGCAGCTTGACAGGGGGTAACGAAAAACTGTTTTTT. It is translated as CASSLTGGNEKLFF.

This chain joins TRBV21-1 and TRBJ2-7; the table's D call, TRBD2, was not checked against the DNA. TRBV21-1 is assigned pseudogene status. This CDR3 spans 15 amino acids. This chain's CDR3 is CASSKRRETTYEQYF. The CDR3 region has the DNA TGTGCCAGCAGCAAAAGGCGGGAAACGACCTACGAGCAGTACTTC.

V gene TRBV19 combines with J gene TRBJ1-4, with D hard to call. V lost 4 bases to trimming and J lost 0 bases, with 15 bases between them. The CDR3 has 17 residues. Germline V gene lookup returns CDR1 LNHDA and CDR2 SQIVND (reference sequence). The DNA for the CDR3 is TGTGCCAGTAGTAACCCTCAGGACGGAGCAACTAATGAAAAACTGTTTTTT. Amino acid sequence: CASSNPQDGATNEKLFF. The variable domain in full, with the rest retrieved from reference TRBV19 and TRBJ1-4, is DGGITQSPKYLFRKEGQNVTLSCEQNLNHDAMYWYRQDPGQGLRLIYYSQIVNDFQKGDIAEGYSVSREKKESFPLTVTSAQKNPTAFYLCASSNPQDGATNEKLFFGSGTQLSVL.

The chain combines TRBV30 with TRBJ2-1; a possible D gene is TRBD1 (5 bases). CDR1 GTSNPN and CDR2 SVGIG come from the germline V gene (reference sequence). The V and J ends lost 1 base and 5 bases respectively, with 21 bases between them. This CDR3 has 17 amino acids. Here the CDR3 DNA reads TGTGCCTGGAGTGATCTTGGGGCGTGGGGCCAAAACAATGAGCAGTTCTTC. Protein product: CAWSDLGAWGQNNEQFF.

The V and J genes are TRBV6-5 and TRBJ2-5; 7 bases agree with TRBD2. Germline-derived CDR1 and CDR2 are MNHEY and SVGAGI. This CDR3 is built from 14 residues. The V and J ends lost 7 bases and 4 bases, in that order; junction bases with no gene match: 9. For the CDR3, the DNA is TGTGCCAGCAAGAAAGGGAGGGGACGAGAGACCCAGTACTTC. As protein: CASKKGRGRETQYF.

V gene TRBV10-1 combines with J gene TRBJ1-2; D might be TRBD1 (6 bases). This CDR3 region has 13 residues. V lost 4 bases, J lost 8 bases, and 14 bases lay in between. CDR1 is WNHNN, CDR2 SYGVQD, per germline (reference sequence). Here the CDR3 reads CASSVNRAGGYTF. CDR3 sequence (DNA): TGCGCCAGCAGTGTGAACAGGGCGGGAGGCTACACCTTC.

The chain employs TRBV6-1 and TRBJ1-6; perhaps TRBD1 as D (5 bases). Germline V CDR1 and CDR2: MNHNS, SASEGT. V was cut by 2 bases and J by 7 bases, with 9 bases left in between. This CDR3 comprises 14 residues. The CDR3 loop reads CASSERGGNSPLHF. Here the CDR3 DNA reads TGTGCCAGCAGTGAAAGGGGAGGGAATTCACCCCTCCACTTT.